The sequence of this T cell receptor beta chain was determined in a study of tumor-infiltrating lymphocytes in localized non-small cell lung cancer. General observations from the study: Compared with uninvolved lung, tumors showed higher T cell infiltration by TCRbeta sequencing. Different pieces of the same tissue were used for each assay.

Turning to this clone: Its antigen is not identified.

Repertoires were generated with immunoSEQ multiplex PCR, while TCRdb's copy carries only in-frame clones and drops some. This table holds 16,000 or so clones, roughly 76% found once. The CDR3 sequence is 14 residues long. The ends lost 4 bases at V and 8 bases at J; junction bases unmatched: 7. Germline CDR1 reads KGHSH; CDR2 reads LQKENI. This clonotype was obtained from a human donor with non-small cell lung cancer. The chain couples TRBV18 to TRBJ1-4; TRBD1 agrees at 7 bases. Sequences were obtained from lung tumor tissue. In DNA, the CDR3 is TGTGCCAGCTCACTTGGACAGGAATCGGAAAAACTGTTTTTT. Translated, it gives CASSLGQESEKLFF.